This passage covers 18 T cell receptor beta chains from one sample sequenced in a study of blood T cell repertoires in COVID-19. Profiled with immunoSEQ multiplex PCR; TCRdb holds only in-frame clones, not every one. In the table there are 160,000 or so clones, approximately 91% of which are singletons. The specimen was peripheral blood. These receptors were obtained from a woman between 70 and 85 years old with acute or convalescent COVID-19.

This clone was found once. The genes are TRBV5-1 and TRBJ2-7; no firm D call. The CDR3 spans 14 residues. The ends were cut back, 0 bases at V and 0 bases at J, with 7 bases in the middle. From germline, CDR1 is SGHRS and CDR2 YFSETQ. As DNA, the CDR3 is TGCGCCAGCAGCTTGGCCGTTCCCTCCTACGAGCAGTACTTC. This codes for CASSLAVPSYEQYF.

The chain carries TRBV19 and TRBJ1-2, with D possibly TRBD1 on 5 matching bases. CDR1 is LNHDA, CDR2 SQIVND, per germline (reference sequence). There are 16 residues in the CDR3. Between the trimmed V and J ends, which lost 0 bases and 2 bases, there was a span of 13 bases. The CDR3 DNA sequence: TGTGCCAGTAGTATAGATCCAGCAGGGCCGAACTATGGCTACACCTTC. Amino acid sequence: CASSIDPAGPNYGYTF.

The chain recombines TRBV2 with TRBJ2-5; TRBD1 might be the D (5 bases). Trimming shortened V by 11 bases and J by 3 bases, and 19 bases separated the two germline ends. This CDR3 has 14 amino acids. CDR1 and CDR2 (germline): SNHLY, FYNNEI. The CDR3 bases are TGTGCCTCCCATAGGCACAGGACGGAAGAGACCCAGTACTTC. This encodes CASHRHRTEETQYF.

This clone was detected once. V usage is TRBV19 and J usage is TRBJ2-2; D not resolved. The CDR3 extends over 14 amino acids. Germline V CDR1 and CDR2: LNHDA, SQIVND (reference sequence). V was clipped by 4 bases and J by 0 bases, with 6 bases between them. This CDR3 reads CASSTSANTGELFF. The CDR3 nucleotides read TGTGCCAGTAGTACGTCAGCGAACACCGGGGAGCTGTTTTTT.

The DNA of the CDR3 is TGTGCCAGCAGCCAAGTTCGGGGCGGGATTTCCTACAATGAGCAGTTCTTC. Translated, it gives CASSQVRGGISYNEQFF. The rearrangement links TRBV3-1 (or the pseudogene TRBV3-2) to TRBJ2-1; a weak D match, TRBD2 (6 bases). V was cut by 1 base and J by 1 base, with 14 bases left in between. This CDR3 is built from 17 residues. CDR1 is LGHDT and CDR2 is YNNKEL in the germline V gene (reference sequence).

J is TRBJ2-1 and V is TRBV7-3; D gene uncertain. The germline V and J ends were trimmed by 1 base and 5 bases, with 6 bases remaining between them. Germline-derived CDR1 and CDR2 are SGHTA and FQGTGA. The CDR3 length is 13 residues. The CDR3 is CASSLNLDNEQFF. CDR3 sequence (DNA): TGTGCCAGCAGCTTAAACTTAGACAATGAGCAGTTCTTC.

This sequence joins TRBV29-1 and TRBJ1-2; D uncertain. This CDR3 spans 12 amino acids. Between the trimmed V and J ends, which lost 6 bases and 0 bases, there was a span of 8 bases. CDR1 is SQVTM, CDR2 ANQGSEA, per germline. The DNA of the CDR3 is TGCAGCGTGGGCTTAGCTAACTATGGCTACACCTTC. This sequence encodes CSVGLANYGYTF.

The CDR3, as DNA: TGTGCCAGCAGTTACTCGAAACAGACAGGGGGAAGTGAAAAACTGTTTTTT. Amino acid sequence: CASSYSKQTGGSEKLFF. The J gene is TRBJ1-4, the V gene TRBV6-2 or TRBV6-3; TRBD1 matches at 9 bases. Looked up from germline, CDR1 is MNHEY and CDR2 is SVGEGT. With 0 bases clipped from V and 7 bases from J, the junction kept 9 bases outside the gene matches. The CDR3 length is 17 residues.

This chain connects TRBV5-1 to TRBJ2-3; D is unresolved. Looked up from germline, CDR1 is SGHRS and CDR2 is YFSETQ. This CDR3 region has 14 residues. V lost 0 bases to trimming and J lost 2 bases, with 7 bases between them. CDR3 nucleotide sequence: TGCGCCAGCAGCTTGGGGGCCACCACAGATACGCAGTATTTT. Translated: CASSLGATTDTQYF.

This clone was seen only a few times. The CDR3 DNA follows: TGTGCCAGCTCACCCCTAAGTTCCGACAGGGGCACTGAAGCTTTCTTT. Translation: CASSPLSSDRGTEAFF. The V and J genes are TRBV18 and TRBJ1-1; 8 bases align to TRBD1. Germline V lookup: CDR1 KGHSH, CDR2 LQKENI. The V and J ends lost 3 bases and 4 bases, in that order; junction bases with no gene match: 10. This CDR3 has 16 amino acids.

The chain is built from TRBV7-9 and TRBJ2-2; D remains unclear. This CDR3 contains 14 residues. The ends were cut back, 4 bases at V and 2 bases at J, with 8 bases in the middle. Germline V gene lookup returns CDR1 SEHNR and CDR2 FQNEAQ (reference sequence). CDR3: CASSSSTNTGELFF. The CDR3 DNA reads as TGTGCCAGCAGCTCCTCAACTAACACCGGGGAGCTGTTTTTT.

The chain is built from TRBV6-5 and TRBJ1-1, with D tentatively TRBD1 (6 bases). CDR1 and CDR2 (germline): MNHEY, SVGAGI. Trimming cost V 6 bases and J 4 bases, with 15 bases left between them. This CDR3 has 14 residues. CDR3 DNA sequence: TGTGCCAGCAGCGTTGTCAGGGGACCCACTGAAGCTTTCTTT. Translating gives CASSVVRGPTEAFF.

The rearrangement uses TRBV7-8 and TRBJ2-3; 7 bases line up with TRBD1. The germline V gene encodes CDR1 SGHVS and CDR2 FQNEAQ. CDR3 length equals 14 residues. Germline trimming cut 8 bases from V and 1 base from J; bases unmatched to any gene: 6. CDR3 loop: CASHRDSGTDTQYF. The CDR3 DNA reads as TGTGCCAGCCACCGGGACAGTGGCACAGATACGCAGTATTTT.

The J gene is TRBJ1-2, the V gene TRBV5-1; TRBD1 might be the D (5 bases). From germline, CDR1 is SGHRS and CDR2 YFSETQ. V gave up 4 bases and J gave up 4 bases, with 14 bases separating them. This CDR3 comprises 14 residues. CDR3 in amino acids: CASSVTATGYGYTF. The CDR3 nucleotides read TGCGCCAGCAGCGTGACAGCGACTGGCTATGGCTACACCTTC.

The CDR3 sequence: CAWSLGSGGKQYF. The CDR3 nucleotides read TGTGCCTGGAGTCTAGGTAGCGGGGGGAAGCAGTATTTT. V and J are TRBV30 and TRBJ2-3; 10 nucleotides match TRBD2. Germline trimming cut 2 bases from V and 11 bases from J; bases unmatched to any gene: 7. The length of the CDR3 is 13 residues. Per the germline V gene, CDR1 is GTSNPN and CDR2 is SVGIG (reference sequence).

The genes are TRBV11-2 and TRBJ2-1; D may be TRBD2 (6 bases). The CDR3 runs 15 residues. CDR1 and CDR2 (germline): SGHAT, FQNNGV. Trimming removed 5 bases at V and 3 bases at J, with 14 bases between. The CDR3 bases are TGTGCCAGCAGCCCTACTATCGGGGGCTACAATGAGCAGTTCTTC. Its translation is CASSPTIGGYNEQFF.

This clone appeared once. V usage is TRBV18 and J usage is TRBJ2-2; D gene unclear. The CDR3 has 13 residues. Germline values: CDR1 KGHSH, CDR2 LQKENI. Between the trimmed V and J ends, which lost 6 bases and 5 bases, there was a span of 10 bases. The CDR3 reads CASSEIPTGELFF. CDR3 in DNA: TGTGCCAGCTCGGAGATCCCTACCGGGGAGCTGTTTTTT.

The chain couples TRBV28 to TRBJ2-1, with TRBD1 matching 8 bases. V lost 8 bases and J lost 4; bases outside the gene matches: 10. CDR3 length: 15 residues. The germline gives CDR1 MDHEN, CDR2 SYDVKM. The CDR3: CASRLQGVGYNEQFF. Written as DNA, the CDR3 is TGTGCCAGCCGACTACAGGGGGTAGGGTACAATGAGCAGTTCTTC.